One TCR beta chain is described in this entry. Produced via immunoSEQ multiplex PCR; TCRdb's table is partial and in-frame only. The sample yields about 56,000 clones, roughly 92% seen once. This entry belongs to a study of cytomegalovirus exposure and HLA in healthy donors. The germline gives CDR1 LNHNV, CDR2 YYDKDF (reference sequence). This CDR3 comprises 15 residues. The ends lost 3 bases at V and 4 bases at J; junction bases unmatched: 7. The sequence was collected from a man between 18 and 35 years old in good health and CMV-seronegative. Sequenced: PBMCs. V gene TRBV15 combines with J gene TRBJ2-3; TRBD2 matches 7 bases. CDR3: CATSRAGGSADTQYF. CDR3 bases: TGTGCCACCAGCAGGGCGGGCGGGAGTGCAGATACGCAGTATTTT.